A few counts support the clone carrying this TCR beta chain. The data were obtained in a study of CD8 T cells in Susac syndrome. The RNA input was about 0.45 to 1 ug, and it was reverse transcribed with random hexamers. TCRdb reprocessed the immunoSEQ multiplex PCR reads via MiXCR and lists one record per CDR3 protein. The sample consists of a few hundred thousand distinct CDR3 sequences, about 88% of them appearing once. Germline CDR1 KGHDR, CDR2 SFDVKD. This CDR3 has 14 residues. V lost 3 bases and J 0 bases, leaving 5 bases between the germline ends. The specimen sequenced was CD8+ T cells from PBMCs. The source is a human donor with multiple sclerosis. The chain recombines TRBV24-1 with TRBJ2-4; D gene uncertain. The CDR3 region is CATSDKGAKNIQYF. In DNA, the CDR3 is TGTGCCACCAGTGATAAGGGAGCCAAAAACATTCAGTACTTC.